The source of this T cell receptor (beta chain) is a study of blood T cells in healthy people across ages. A second PCR, run for about 6 to 11 cycles, used a sample-barcoded 5' primer plus a J-beta primer mix. Every sample gave at least 3 million paired-end reads containing CDR3. One entry per CDR3 protein, called by TCRdb with MiXCR from the 5' RACE reads. This table has 1 million to 1.2 million distinct CDR3 sequences, approximately 38% appearing once. The clonotype comes from a man aged 18 to 30 in good health. What was sequenced was blood.

The CDR3 sequence is CASSQRLATGDEQFF. DNA of the CDR3: TGTGCCAGCAGCCAAAGGTTGGCAACGGGGGATGAGCAGTTCTTC. The chain employs TRBV4-2 and TRBJ2-1; maybe TRBD2 (6 bases). The ends were cut back, 2 bases at V and 8 bases at J, with 16 bases in the middle. The CDR3 covers 15 residues. Germline CDR1 LGHNA, CDR2 YNFKEQ.